The clone carrying this T cell receptor beta chain was seen once. What it binds is unknown. This entry comes from a study of STAT3 mutations in large granular lymphocyte leukemia. Study information: Among longitudinally sequenced T-LGLL patients, roughly half had canonical activating STAT3 mutations detected.

Germline CDR1 and CDR2: SQVTM and ANQGSEA. The ends were cut back, 3 bases at V and 7 bases at J, with 7 bases in the middle. This CDR3 has 11 amino acids. Study-level results: Sampling intervals varied between patients and samples. At least one immunodominant TCR beta clonotype appeared in every T-cell large granular lymphocyte leukemia patient. In about 30% of the 18 patients, new TCR clonotypes emerged after therapy.

The repertoire was sequenced with immunoSEQ multiplex PCR; TCRdb's copy has only in-frame clones and lacks some. The sample holds roughly 31,000 clones, about 74% seen once. The V and J genes are TRBV29-1 and TRBJ2-1; D may correspond to TRBD1 or TRBD2 (5 bases each). The sequence was obtained from a woman between 50 and 59 years old with T-cell large granular lymphocyte leukemia. Some clones in this sample may be carry-over from other donors' samples. The sequenced sample consisted of peripheral blood mononuclear cells. CDR3 in DNA: TGCAGCGTTGATTGGGGGAATGAGCAGTTCTTC. It specifies CSVDWGNEQFF.